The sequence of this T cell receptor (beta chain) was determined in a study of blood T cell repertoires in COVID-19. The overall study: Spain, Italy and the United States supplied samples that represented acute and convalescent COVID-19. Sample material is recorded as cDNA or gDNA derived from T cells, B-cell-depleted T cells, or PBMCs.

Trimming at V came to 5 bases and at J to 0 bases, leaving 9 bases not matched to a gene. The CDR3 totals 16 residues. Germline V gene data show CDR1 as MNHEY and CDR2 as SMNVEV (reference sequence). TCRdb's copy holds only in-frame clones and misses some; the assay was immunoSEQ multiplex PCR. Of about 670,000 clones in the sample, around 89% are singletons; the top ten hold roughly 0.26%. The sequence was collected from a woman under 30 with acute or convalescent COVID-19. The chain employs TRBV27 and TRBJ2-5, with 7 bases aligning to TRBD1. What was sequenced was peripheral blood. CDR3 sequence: CASSPRDSLHQETQYF. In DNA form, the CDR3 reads TGTGCCAGCAGTCCCCGGGACAGCCTCCACCAAGAGACCCAGTACTTC.